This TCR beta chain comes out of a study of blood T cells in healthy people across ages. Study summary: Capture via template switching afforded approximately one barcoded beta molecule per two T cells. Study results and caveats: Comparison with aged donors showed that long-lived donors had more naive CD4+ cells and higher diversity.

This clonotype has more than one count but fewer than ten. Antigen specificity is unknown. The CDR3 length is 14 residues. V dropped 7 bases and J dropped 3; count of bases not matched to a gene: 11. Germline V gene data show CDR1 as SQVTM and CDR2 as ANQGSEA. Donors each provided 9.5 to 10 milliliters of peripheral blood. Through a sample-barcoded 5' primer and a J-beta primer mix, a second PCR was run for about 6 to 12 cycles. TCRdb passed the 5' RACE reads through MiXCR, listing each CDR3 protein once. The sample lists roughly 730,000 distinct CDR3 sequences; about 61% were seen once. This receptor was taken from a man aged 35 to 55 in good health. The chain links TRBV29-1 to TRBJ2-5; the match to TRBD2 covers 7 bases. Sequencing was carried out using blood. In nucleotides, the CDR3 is TGCAGCGCCAGAAGATGGCTAGCGGAAGAGACCCAGTACTTC. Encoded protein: CSARRWLAEETQYF.